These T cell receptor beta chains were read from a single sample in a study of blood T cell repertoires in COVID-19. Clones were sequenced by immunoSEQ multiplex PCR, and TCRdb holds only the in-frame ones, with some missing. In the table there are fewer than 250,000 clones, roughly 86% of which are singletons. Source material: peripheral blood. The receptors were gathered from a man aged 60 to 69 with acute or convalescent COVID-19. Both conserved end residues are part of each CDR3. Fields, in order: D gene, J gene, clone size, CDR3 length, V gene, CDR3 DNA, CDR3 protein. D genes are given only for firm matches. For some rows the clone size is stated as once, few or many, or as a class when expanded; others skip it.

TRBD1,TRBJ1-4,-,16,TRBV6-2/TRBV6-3,TGTGCCAGCAGTGAGCAGGGACAGGGGGCTCGCGAAAAACTGTTTTTT,CASSEQGQGAREKLFF
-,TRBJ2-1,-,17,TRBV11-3,TGTGCCAGCAGCTTATCAGGGCCCCTTGGCTCCTACAATGAGCAGTTCTTC,CASSLSGPLGSYNEQFF
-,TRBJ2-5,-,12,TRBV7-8,TGTGCCAGCAGCCCCATTCAAGAGACCCAGTACTTC,CASSPIQETQYF
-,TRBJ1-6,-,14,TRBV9,TGTGCCAGCAGCTCAGGACAAAGGGCGTCGCCCCTCCACTTT,CASSSGQRASPLHF
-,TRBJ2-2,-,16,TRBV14,TGTGCCAGCAGCCAAGATTTCAGGTCTGACACCGGGGAGCTGTTTTTT,CASSQDFRSDTGELFF
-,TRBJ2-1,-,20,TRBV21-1,TGTGCCAGCAGCAAAGGACAGGGGGGACCCTTCCTTAGCTCCTACAATGAGCAGTTCTTC,CASSKGQGGPFLSSYNEQFF
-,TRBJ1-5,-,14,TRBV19,TGTGCCAGTAGTATAGCAGGCCCTAATCAGCCCCAGCATTTT,CASSIAGPNQPQHF
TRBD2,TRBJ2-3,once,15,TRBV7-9,TGTGCCAGCAGCTTAGAATGGCGGGGGGCAGATACGCAGTATTTT,CASSLEWRGADTQYF
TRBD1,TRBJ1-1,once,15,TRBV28,TGTGCCAGCACCGCGTCGGGGGCAGGGGGCACTGAAGCTTTCTTT,CASTASGAGGTEAFF
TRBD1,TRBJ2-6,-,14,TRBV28,TGTGCCATCCAGGGGGCTGGTGGGGCCAACGTCCTGACTTTC,CAIQGAGGANVLTF
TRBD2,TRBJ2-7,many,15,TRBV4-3,TGCGCCAGCAGCCAAGATGGGGGGGGTTCCTACGAGCAGTACTTC,CASSQDGGGSYEQYF
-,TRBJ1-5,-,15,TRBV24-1,TGTGCCACCAGTGACTCCACAGGGTACGGTCAGCCCCAGCATTTT,CATSDSTGYGQPQHF
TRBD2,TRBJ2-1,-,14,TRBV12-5,TGTGCTAGTGGTTCCCTAGCGGGGGACAATGAGCAGTTCTTC,CASGSLAGDNEQFF
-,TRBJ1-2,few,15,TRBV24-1,TGTGCCACCAGTGATCTGCCGGACGGGGAAAGAGGCTACACCTTC,CATSDLPDGERGYTF
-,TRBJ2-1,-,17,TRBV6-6,TGTGCCAGCAGTCAGGGGGGGTGGACAGATGCCTACAATGAGCAGTTCTTC,CASSQGGWTDAYNEQFF
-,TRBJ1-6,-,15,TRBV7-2,TGTGCCAGCAGCTCCGGGGGGGGCCCGAATTCACCCCTCCACTTT,CASSSGGGPNSPLHF
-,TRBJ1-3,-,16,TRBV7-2,TGTGCCAGCAGCTTACGTTCCTCGAGCTCTGGAAACACCATATATTTT,CASSLRSSSSGNTIYF
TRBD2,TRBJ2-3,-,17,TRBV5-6,TGTGCCAGCAGCTCCCGTATTACGGGGGGAAGCACAGATACGCAGTATTTT,CASSSRITGGSTDTQYF
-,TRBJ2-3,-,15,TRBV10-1,TGCGCCAGCAGTGAGCGAGGGCACAAAGGGGATACGCAGTATTTT,CASSERGHKGDTQYF